The sequence of this T cell receptor beta chain was determined in a study of T cell changes during pregnancy in multiple sclerosis. This CDR3 is built from 13 residues. CDR1 and CDR2 (germline): LNHDA, SQIVND (reference sequence). The V gene lost 3 bases and the J gene lost 5 bases, with 8 bases spanning the gap. Assay: immunoSEQ multiplex PCR; the TCRdb copy retains only in-frame clones and omits some. Seen here are roughly 60,000 clones, 80% to 90% observed once, and the top ten hold around 0.57%. This chain links TRBV19 with TRBJ2-1, with TRBD2 as a possible D gene (5 bases). Here the sequenced sample was CD4+ T cells from peripheral blood mononuclear cells, taken in the first trimester of pregnancy. The sequence derives from a female donor with multiple sclerosis, enrolled in a pregnancy study. CDR3 sequence: CASSISGNNEQFF. CDR3 nucleotides: TGTGCCAGTAGTATCAGCGGAAACAATGAGCAGTTCTTC.